This T cell receptor (beta chain) stems from a study of blood T cells in healthy people across ages. With 5 bases clipped from V and 4 bases from J, the junction kept 6 bases outside the gene matches. The CDR3 covers 15 residues. Of note for this clonotype: Its antigen is undetermined.

Whole-study results and caveats: Roughly linear age-related decline in beta diversity appeared, significant by age approximately 43.

Drawn from each donor were about 9 milliliters of peripheral blood. Sample-barcoded 5' priming and a J-beta primer mix drove a second PCR of roughly 7 to 11 cycles. TCRdb reprocessed the 5' RACE reads via MiXCR and lists one record per CDR3 protein. The sample comprises under 700,000 distinct CDR3 sequences, less than 25% of which are singletons, and roughly 10% rests with the top ten. These data were also reused for a study on T cells of mothers and their children. From that paper: Over 9.5 million reads per mother and around 3 million per child were obtained. It was related mother-child pairs that showed slightly higher overlap than unrelated pairs, without reaching significance.

Material: blood. The J gene is TRBJ1-4, the V gene TRBV12-3 or TRBV12-4; 8 bases fit TRBD1. The TCR was taken from a boy younger than 18 in good health. Written as DNA, the CDR3 is TGTGCCAGCAGTATCGGGACAGGCCTTAATGAAAAACTGTTTTTT. It translates to CASSIGTGLNEKLFF.